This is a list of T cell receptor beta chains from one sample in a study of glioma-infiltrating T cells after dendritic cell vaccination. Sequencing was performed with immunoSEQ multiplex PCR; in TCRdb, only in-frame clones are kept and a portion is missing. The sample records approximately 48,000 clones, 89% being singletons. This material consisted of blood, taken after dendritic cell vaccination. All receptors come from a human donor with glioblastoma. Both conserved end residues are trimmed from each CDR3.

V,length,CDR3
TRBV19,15,ASSIDSRAAGANVLT
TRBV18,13,ASSPKEGGLTEQY
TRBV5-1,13,ASSRTSGSGETQY
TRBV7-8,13,ASSTPTELNTEAF
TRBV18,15,ASSTPVDVQATDGYT
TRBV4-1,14,ASSRSQTGFTDTQY
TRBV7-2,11,ASSPWSSNEQF
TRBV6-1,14,ASSEWAGIANYGYT
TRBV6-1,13,ASSTGTSGSDEQF
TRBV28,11,ASRHTGGNEQY
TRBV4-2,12,ASSQGGATDTQY
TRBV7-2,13,ASNPAAGLGNEQF
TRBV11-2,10,ASSLPQETQY
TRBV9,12,ASSVEWRGDEQY
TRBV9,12,ASSVAPGDQPQH
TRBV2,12,ASRDPGVFYGYT
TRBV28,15,ASALRRSLRGNQPQH
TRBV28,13,AISGTESSYNEQF
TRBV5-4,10,ASSQHSYEQY
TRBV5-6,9,ASSAGREQY
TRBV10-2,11,ASSSGTRGEQF
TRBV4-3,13,ASSQSRGTGNTIY
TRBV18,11,ASREQGAGEQY
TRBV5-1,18,ASSPTGARGIMGLGTEAF
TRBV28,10,ASSLTVYGYT
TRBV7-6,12,ASSLALRETEAF
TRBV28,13,ASRRPRGTTYEQY
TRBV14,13,ASSARTGWDTEAF
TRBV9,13,ASSEQGAGNYGYT
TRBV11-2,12,ASSLDSQIYEQY
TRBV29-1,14,SALTPRGPGNQPQH
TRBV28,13,ASSLSAGGRYEQY
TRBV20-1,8,SASRGGYT
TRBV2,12,ASLLAGNSYEQY
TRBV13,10,ASSSRTDGTF
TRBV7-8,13,ASSPSRVSNQPQH
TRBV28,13,ASSQGEVNTGELF
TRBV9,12,ASSVETGGLEAF